The 22 T cell receptor beta chains given below trace back to one sample, sequenced in a study of cytomegalovirus exposure and HLA in healthy donors. The PCR employed 60 Vbeta primers together with 13 Jbeta primers. Assay: immunoSEQ multiplex PCR; the TCRdb copy retains only in-frame clones and omits some. Among 120,000 or so clones listed, over 65% were seen once. Material: PBMCs. The receptors come from a man in his late teens or twenties in good health and CMV-seronegative.

This clone was counted once. CDR3 nucleotides: TGTGCCACCAGCCCACGGTCGACAGGGAAAGCTTTCTTT. Protein product: CATSPRSTGKAFF. This sequence joins TRBV15 and TRBJ1-1; 7 nucleotides match TRBD1. Germline values: CDR1 LNHNV, CDR2 YYDKDF (reference sequence). The CDR3 covers 13 residues. The trim removed 5 bases at V and 9 bases at J, leaving 9 bases unmatched.

The chain joins TRBV7-6 to TRBJ1-1; D unclear. The germline V gene has CDR1 SGHVS and CDR2 FNYEAQ. The CDR3 loop spans 15 amino acids. V shed 1 base and J shed 1 base, with 10 bases lying between them. This CDR3 is CASSLGPGKNTEAFF. The DNA for the CDR3 is TGTGCCAGCAGCTTAGGTCCGGGGAAGAACACTGAAGCTTTCTTT.

For this clone: This CDR3 is also generated by other DNA sequences in the sample. This chain links TRBV4-1 with TRBJ1-1; maybe TRBD1 (5 bases). CDR1 and CDR2 (germline): MGHRA, YSYEKL. The CDR3 contains 15 residues. The V end lost 0 bases, the J end lost 1 base, and 9 bases lay between the germline ends. The CDR3 sequence is CASSQEGQGNTEAFF. The CDR3 bases are TGCGCCAGCAGCCAAGAGGGGCAGGGGAACACTGAAGCTTTCTTT.

J is TRBJ2-5 and V is TRBV14; weak D call: TRBD2 (6 bases). The V gene lost 4 bases and the J gene lost 4 bases, with 19 bases spanning the gap. CDR1 is SGHDN and CDR2 is FVKESK in the germline V gene. The CDR3 extends over 16 amino acids. This CDR3 is CASSPPGSAGGETQYF. The DNA for the CDR3 is TGTGCCAGCAGCCCCCCCGGGTCAGCGGGCGGAGAGACCCAGTACTTC.

V is TRBV29-1 and J is TRBJ1-2, with D maybe TRBD1 (5 bases). Germline values: CDR1 SQVTM, CDR2 ANQGSEA. The CDR3 runs 15 residues. The V and J ends lost 1 base and 2 bases respectively, with 14 bases between them. This CDR3 is CSVEARGRDNYGYTF. Here the CDR3 DNA reads TGCAGCGTTGAAGCCCGGGGGAGGGACAACTATGGCTACACCTTC. Looking up the rest from reference TRBV29-1 and TRBJ1-2 gives the full variable domain: SAVISQKPSRDICQRGTSLTIQCQVDSQVTMMFWYRQQPGQSLTLIATANQGSEATYESGFVIDKFPISRPNLTFSTLTVSNMSPEDSSIYLCSVEARGRDNYGYTFGSGTRLTVV.

This clone was seen a single time. This chain uses TRBV7-9 with TRBJ2-2; 11 nucleotides agree with TRBD2. The length of the CDR3 is 16 residues. V lost 0 bases to trimming and J lost 3 bases; unmatched junction nucleotides: 0. Germline CDR1 SEHNR, CDR2 FQNEAQ (reference sequence). For the CDR3, the DNA is TGTGCCAGCAGCTTAGCACTAGCGGGGGACACCGGGGAGCTGTTTTTT. It encodes CASSLALAGDTGELFF.

The chain carries TRBV5-6 and TRBJ1-2; no firm D call. The CDR3 has 14 amino acids. CDR1 and CDR2 (germline): SGHDT, YYEEEE. The ends were cut back, 4 bases at V and 2 bases at J, with 12 bases in the middle. In DNA, the CDR3 is TGTGCCAGCAGCCGCCCGGGGTCGAACTATGGCTACACCTTC. Its protein product is CASSRPGSNYGYTF.

The chain joins TRBV9 to TRBJ1-2; D is unclear. The CDR3 length is 15 residues. Germline CDR1 reads SGDLS; CDR2 reads YYNGEE. Between the trimmed V and J ends, which lost 1 base and 0 bases, there was a span of 10 bases. CDR3 sequence reads: CASSVLAETNYGYTF. The DNA of the CDR3 is TGTGCCAGCAGCGTATTAGCGGAGACTAACTATGGCTACACCTTC.

The V gene is TRBV5-8, the J gene TRBJ1-1; 7 bases are a match to TRBD1. The CDR3 spans 13 residues. The germline V gene has CDR1 SGHTS and CDR2 YDEGEE. Unmatched junction bases numbered 5, after V lost 1 base and J lost 8 bases. This CDR3 is CASSLHRGGEAFF. CDR3 nucleotide sequence: TGTGCCAGCAGCTTGCACAGGGGTGGAGAAGCTTTCTTT.

The chain links TRBV5-6 to TRBJ1-1, with D perhaps TRBD1 (5 bases). The CDR3 totals 12 residues. Trimming removed 3 bases at V and 5 bases at J, with 8 bases between. Germline CDR1 reads SGHDT; CDR2 reads YYEEEE. CDR3 sequence (DNA): TGTGCCAGCAGCTATACAGGAACTGAAGCTTTCTTT. As protein: CASSYTGTEAFF.

The chain uses TRBV15 and TRBJ2-1, with D possibly matching TRBD2 (6 bases). This CDR3 comprises 15 residues. The germline CDR1 and CDR2 sequences are LNHNV and YYDKDF (reference sequence). The V end was cut by 6 bases, the J end by 6 bases, with 18 bases between. Written as DNA, the CDR3 is TGTGCCACCAGAGCCCAATGGGAGGCGAGCAATGAGCAGTTCTTC. It specifies CATRAQWEASNEQFF.

The gene calls are TRBV5-1 and TRBJ1-2, with TRBD1 matching 7 bases. V was pared by 6 bases and J by 5 bases, with 16 bases of the junction left unmatched. Germline assignment: CDR1 SGHRS and CDR2 YFSETQ. This CDR3 is 16 amino acids long. CDR3 nucleotides: TGCGCCAGCACTCAAATAGGGGGCCAAGGGGGTTATGGCTACACCTTC. Protein sequence: CASTQIGGQGGYGYTF.

This clone was seen a handful of times. The V gene is TRBV2, the J gene TRBJ1-3; no reliable D call. Germline V gives CDR1 SNHLY, CDR2 FYNNEI. There are 13 residues in the CDR3. V was cut by 4 bases and J by 9 bases, with 13 bases left in between. The CDR3 here is CASSGVRGGTIYF. For the CDR3, the DNA is TGTGCCAGCAGTGGCGTTCGCGGAGGCACCATATATTTT.

V gene TRBV19 combines with J gene TRBJ2-1, with D perhaps TRBD2 (6 bases). With 9 bases removed from V and 8 bases from J, the gap between germline ends came to 23 bases. The CDR3 is 15 amino acids. Germline CDR1 and CDR2: LNHDA and SQIVND (reference sequence). The CDR3 nucleotides read TGTGCCAGCCTGCCGAGCGGGCGTTTAGGGGATGAGCAGTTCTTC. Amino acids: CASLPSGRLGDEQFF.

The chain links TRBV7-9 to TRBJ2-3, with D perhaps matching TRBD1 (6 bases). The V gene's germline CDR1 is SEHNR and CDR2 FQNEAQ (reference sequence). The V end lost 5 bases, the J end lost 3 bases, and 9 bases lay between the germline ends. The CDR3 is 13 amino acids. CDR3 bases: TGTGCCAGCAGCGGGGGCCTAACAGATACGCAGTATTTT. As protein: CASSGGLTDTQYF.

This rearrangement joins TRBV5-1 to TRBJ2-2; possibly TRBD2 for D (6 bases). Germline CDR1 and CDR2: SGHRS and YFSETQ. With 4 bases removed from V and 4 bases from J, the gap between germline ends came to 11 bases. This CDR3 comprises 14 residues. The CDR3 DNA follows: TGCGCCAGCAGCACCAGGCGGGGCACCGGGGAGCTGTTTTTT. This translates into CASSTRRGTGELFF.

This sequence joins TRBV6-1 and TRBJ1-5; no firm D call. The germline CDR1 and CDR2 sequences are MNHNS and SASEGT. V was cut by 2 bases and J by 5 bases, with 7 bases left in between. The CDR3 is 13 residues long. CDR3 loop: CASSEIYDQPQHF. CDR3 coding DNA: TGTGCCAGCAGTGAAATCTACGATCAGCCCCAGCATTTT.

This sequence joins TRBV6-6 and TRBJ1-2, with 7 bases that match TRBD1. This CDR3 region has 14 residues. The J segment lost 2 bases and the V segment lost 6 bases, leaving 6 bases of the junction unmatched. Germline V lookup: CDR1 MNHNY, CDR2 SVGAGI (reference sequence). CDR3 coding DNA: TGTGCCAGCAGGGACCCGGGACAGAACTATGGCTACACCTTC. It codes for CASRDPGQNYGYTF.

The V call is TRBV5-5, the J call TRBJ2-2; D not certain. Per the germline V gene, CDR1 is SGHKS and CDR2 is YYEKEE (reference sequence). The CDR3 covers 14 residues. V dropped 0 bases and J dropped 4 bases, with 7 bases sitting between them. CDR3 sequence reads: CASSLAPVTGELFF. As DNA, the CDR3 is TGTGCCAGCAGCTTGGCCCCGGTCACCGGGGAGCTGTTTTTT.

This chain connects TRBV7-9 to TRBJ2-3, with 7 bases aligning to TRBD2. V lost 5 bases, J lost 2 bases, and 10 bases stayed unmatched. The CDR3 sequence is 16 residues long. Germline loops: CDR1 SEHNR, CDR2 FQNEAQ (reference sequence). The CDR3: CASSPGSGGITDTQYF. DNA for the CDR3: TGTGCCAGCAGCCCCGGCTCGGGGGGTATCACAGATACGCAGTATTTT.

This clone was detected a few times. The genes are TRBV10-2 and TRBJ2-4; 7 bases align to TRBD1. The trim removed 4 bases at V and 5 bases at J, leaving 8 bases unmatched. Per the germline V gene, CDR1 is WSHSY and CDR2 is SAAADI. The CDR3 totals 15 residues. CDR3 sequence (DNA): TGCGCCAGCAGTGCGGAGACAGGGCCCCAAAACATTCAGTACTTC. This translates into CASSAETGPQNIQYF.

A few counts support this clone. The CDR3, as DNA: TGTGCCAGCAGTTTCGTCAACTATGGCTACACCTTC. Its translation is CASSFVNYGYTF. This sequence joins TRBV28 and TRBJ1-2; D unclear. Germline V gives CDR1 MDHEN, CDR2 SYDVKM. Trimming took 3 bases from V and 2 from J, leaving 4 bases between them. The CDR3 consists of 12 residues.